This record covers a single T cell receptor (beta chain). The trim removed 0 bases at V and 4 bases at J, leaving 8 bases unmatched. The CDR3 contains 16 residues. The germline CDR1 and CDR2 sequences are SGHRS and YFSETQ. This sample is part of a study of blood T cell repertoires in COVID-19. Study overall: There were acute and convalescent COVID-19 samples, and they came from the United States, Italy and Spain. PBMCs, B-cell-depleted T cells, or T cells were the source of the cDNA or gDNA that made up the material.

How the authors handled the data: Nucleated cell number was recorded as an estimate derived from reference gene primer amplification. Repertoires were generated with immunoSEQ multiplex PCR, while TCRdb's copy carries only in-frame clones and drops some. That table is the source of V, J and clone size, and D and trimming were worked out from the DNA. The sample contains some 80,000 clones, around 80% of which appear only once. The sequenced sample was peripheral blood. The chain links TRBV5-1 to TRBJ2-5; TRBD2 agrees at 8 bases. This clonotype originated in a woman between 70 and 85 years old with acute or convalescent COVID-19. CDR3 DNA sequence: TGCGCCAGCAGCTTGGATCGAGCGGGAGAGGTAGAGACCCAGTACTTC. It codes for CASSLDRAGEVETQYF.